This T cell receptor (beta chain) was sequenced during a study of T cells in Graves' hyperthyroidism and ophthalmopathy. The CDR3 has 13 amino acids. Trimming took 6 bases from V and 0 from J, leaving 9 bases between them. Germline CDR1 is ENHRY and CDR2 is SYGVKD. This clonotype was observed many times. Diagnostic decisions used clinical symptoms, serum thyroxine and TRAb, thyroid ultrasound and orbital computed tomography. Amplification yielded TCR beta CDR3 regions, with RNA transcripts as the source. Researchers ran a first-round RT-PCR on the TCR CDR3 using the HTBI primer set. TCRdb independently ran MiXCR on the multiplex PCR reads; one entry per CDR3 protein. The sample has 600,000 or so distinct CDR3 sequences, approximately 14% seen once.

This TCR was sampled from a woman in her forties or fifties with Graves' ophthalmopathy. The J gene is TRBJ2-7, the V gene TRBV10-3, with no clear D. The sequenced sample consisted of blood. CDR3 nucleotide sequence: TGTGCCATCAGGGCAAGAAGCTCCTACGAGCAGTACTTC. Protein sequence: CAIRARSSYEQYF.